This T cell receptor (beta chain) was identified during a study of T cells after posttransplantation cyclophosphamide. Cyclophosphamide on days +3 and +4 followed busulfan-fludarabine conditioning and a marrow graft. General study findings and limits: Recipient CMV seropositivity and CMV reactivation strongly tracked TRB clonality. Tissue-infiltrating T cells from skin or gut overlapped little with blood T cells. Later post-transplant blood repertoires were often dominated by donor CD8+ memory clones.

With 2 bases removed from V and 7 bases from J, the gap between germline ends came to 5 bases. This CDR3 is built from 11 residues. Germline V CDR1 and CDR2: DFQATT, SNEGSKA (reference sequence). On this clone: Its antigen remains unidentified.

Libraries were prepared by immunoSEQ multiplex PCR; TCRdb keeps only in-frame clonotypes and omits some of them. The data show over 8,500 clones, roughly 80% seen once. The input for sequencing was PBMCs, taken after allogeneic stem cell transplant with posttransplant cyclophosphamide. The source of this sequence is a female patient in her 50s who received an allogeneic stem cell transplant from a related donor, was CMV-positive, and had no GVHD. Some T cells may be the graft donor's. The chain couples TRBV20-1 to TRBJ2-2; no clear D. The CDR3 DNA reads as TGCAGTGCTAGACACAGCGGGGAGCTGTTTTTT. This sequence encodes CSARHSGELFF.